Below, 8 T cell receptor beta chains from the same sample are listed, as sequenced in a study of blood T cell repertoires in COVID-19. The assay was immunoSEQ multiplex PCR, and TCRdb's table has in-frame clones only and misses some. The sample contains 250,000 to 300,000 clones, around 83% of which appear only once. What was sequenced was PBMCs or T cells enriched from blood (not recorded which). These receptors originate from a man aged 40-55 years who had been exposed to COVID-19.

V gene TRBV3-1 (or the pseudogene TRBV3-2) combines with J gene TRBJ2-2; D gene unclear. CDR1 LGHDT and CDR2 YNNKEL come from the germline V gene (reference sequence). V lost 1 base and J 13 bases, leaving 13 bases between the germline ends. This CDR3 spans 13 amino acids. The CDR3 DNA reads TGTGCCAGCAGCCAAGGGGCACTTCTTGGGCTGTTTTTT. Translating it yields CASSQGALLGLFF.

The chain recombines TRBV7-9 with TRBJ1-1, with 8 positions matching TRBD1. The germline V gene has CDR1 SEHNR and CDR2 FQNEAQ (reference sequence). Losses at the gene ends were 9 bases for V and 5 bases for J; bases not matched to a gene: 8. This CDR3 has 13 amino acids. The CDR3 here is CASVKTGVTEAFF. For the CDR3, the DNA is TGTGCCAGTGTTAAGACAGGGGTTACTGAAGCTTTCTTT. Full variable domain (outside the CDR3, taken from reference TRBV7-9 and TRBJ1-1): DTGVSQNPRHKITKRGQNVTFRCDPISEHNRLYWYRQTLGQGPEFLTYFQNEAQLEKSRLLSDRFSAERPKGSFSTLEIQRTEQGDSAMYLCASVKTGVTEAFFGQGTRLTVV.

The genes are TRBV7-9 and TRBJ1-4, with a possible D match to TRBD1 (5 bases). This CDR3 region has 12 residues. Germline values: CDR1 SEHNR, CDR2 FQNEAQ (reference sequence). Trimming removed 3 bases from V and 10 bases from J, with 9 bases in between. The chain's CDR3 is CASSLQGGKLFF. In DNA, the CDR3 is TGTGCCAGCAGCTTGCAGGGTGGAAAACTGTTTTTT.

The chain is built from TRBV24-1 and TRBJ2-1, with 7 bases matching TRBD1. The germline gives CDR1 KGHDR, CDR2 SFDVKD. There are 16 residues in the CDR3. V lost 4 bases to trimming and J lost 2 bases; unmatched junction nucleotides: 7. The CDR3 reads CATSDPSGTAYNEQFF. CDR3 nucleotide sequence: TGTGCCACCAGTGACCCCTCCGGGACAGCCTACAATGAGCAGTTCTTC.

CDR3 amino acids: CASSLGPPGGYTF. CDR3 DNA: TGTGCCAGCAGTTTAGGGCCCCCAGGTGGCTACACCTTC. This chain joins TRBV27 and TRBJ1-2; no clear D. CDR3 size: 13 residues. Per germline, CDR1 MNHEY and CDR2 SMNVEV (reference sequence). Trimming removed 2 bases at V and 7 bases at J, with 11 bases between.

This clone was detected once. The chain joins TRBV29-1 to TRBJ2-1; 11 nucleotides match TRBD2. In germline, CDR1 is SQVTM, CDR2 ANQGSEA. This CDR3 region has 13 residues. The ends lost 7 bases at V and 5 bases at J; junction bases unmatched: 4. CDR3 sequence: CSAGLAENNEQFF. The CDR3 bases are TGCAGCGCGGGACTAGCGGAGAACAATGAGCAGTTCTTC.

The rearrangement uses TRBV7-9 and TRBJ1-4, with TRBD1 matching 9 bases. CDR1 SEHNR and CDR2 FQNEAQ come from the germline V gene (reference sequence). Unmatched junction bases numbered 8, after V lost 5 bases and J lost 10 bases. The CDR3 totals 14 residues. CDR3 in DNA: TGTGCCAGCAGCACCGGGACAGGGTCGGTAAAACTGTTTTTT. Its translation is CASSTGTGSVKLFF.

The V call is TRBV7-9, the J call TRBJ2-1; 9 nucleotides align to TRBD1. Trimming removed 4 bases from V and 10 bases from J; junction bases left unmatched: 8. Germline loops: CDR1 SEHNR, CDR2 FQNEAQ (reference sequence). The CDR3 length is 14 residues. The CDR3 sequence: CASSSPNRGHEQFF. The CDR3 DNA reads TGTGCCAGCAGCTCCCCGAACAGGGGGCACGAGCAGTTCTTC.